This T cell receptor beta chain derives from a study of blood T cell repertoires in COVID-19 (dated by TCRdb to 2018 to 2020). With regard to the full study: The collaborator samples originated in the United States, Italy and Spain and spanned the acute and convalescent phases of COVID-19. The prospective study material was composed of cDNA or gDNA derived from T cells, B-cell-depleted T cells, or PBMCs. The repertoires were released in a freely available public database meant as a resource for research on the immune response to SARS-CoV-2. Samples came from the ongoing ImmuneRACE study (first 160 participants) plus 1,254 subjects from 6 global collaborators. The sample metadata nearly always contained a de-identified subject ID, COVID-19 status, age in years and sex. HLA class I and class II types, where available, came from metadata supplied by the sample provider rather than from assay-based typing. The dataset comprised deeply sampled blood TCRbeta repertoires from subjects exposed to, actively infected with, or recovered from COVID-19. The paper as a whole reports these results and caveats: How much clinical and demographic metadata was included differed by source and by participant, and the metadata was provided uncurated.

The collaborating institutions used their own protocols to collect whole blood in K2EDTA tubes. For TCRbeta analysis, collaborators shipped samples as frozen whole blood, isolated PBMCs, or DNA extracted from either of those sample types. Turning to this clone: Its binding antigen is unknown. The input lacks base qualities; no much larger clone sits a single base away.

TCRbeta CDR3 regions were amplified from genomic DNA by means of the immunoSEQ Assay, a bias-controlled multiplex PCR. The authors processed their data as follows. Nucleated cell counts per sample were estimated from amplification of reference gene primers within the assay. Sequence reads were collapsed and filtered to measure the absolute abundance of every unique TCRbeta CDR3 rearrangement. For each sample, productive Simpson clonality was calculated by taking the square root of Simpson's diversity index across productive rearrangements. TCRdb re-hosts the immuneACCESS table, in-frame sequences only. Its copies lack some clones; in the studies checked, an unresolved V gene accounts for under half of them, and the cause for the rest is not known. D and trimming come from the DNA, and the V and J calls and clone size come from that table. Counted in this sample were about 100,000 clones; around 88% of them appeared once. The top ten clones comprise about 4.6% of the sample.

Via the germline V gene, CDR1 is SGHTA and CDR2 FQGTGA. Spanning cysteine to phenylalanine, the CDR3 consists of 13 amino acids. Only the CDR3 part of the read is kept: 39 bases, read in frame from the first base. V is pruned by 5 bases and J by 8 bases, leaving 5 bases of the junction without a gene match. The sample was peripheral blood. This receptor was obtained from a human donor in a cohort sampled during active COVID-19. Rearrangement joined TRBV7-3 to TRBJ1-2; 10 nucleotides in the junction match TRBD1. The encoded CDR3 is CASSPDRGLGYTF. The DNA is TGTGCCAGCAGCCCGGACAGGGGGTTAGGCTACACCTTC.